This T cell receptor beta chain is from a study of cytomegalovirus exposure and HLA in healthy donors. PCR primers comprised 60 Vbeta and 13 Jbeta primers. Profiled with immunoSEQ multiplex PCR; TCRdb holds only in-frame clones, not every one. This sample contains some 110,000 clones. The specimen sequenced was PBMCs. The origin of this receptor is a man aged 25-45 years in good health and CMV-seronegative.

The CDR3 is CASSERWQGHEQYF. CDR3 sequence (DNA): TGTGCCAGCAGTGAAAGGTGGCAGGGCCACGAGCAGTACTTC. The V and J genes are TRBV6-1 and TRBJ2-7, with TRBD1 as a possible D gene (5 bases). CDR1 is MNHNS and CDR2 is SASEGT in the germline V gene. The CDR3 runs 14 residues. V gave up 2 bases and J gave up 5 bases, with 13 bases separating them.